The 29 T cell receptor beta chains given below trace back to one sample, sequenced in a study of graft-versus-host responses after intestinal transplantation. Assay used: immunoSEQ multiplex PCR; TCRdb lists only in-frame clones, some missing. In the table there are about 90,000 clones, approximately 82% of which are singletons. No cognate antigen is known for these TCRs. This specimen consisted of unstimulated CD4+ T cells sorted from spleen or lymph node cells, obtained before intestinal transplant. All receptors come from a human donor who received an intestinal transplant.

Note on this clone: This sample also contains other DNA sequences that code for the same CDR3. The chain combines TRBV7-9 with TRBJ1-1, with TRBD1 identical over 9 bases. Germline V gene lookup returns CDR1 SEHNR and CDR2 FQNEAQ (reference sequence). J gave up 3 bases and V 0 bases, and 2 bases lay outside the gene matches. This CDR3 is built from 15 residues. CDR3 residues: CASSLARTGDTEAFF. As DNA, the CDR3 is TGTGCCAGCAGCTTAGCGCGGACAGGGGACACTGAAGCTTTCTTT.

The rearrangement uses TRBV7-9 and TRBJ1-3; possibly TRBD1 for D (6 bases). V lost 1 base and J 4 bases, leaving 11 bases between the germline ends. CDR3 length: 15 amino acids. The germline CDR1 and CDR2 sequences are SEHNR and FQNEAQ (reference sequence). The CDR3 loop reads CASSLEGGSGNTIYF. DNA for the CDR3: TGTGCCAGCAGCTTAGAAGGGGGATCCGGAAACACCATATATTTT. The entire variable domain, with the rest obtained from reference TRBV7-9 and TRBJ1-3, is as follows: DTGVSQNPRHKITKRGQNVTFRCDPISEHNRLYWYRQTLGQGPEFLTYFQNEAQLEKSRLLSDRFSAERPKGSFSTLEIQRTEQGDSAMYLCASSLEGGSGNTIYFGEGSWLTVV.

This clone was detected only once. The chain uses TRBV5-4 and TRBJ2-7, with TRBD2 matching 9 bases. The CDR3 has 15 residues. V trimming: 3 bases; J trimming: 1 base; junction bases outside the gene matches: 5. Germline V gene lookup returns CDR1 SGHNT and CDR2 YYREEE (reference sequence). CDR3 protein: CASSSTSGFSYEQYF. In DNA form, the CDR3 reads TGTGCCAGCAGCTCTACTAGCGGGTTTTCCTACGAGCAGTACTTC.

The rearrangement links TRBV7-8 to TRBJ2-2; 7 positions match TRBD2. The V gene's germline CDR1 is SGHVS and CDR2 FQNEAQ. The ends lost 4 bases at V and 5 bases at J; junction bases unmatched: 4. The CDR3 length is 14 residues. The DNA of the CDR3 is TGTGCCAGCAGCTCTCGACTAGCAACCGGGGAGCTGTTTTTT. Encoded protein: CASSSRLATGELFF.

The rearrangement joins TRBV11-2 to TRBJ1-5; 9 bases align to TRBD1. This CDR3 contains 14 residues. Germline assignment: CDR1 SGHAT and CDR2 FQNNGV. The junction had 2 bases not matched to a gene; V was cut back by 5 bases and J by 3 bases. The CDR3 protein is CASSGTGFNQPQHF. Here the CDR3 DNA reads TGTGCCAGCAGCGGGACAGGGTTCAATCAGCCCCAGCATTTT.

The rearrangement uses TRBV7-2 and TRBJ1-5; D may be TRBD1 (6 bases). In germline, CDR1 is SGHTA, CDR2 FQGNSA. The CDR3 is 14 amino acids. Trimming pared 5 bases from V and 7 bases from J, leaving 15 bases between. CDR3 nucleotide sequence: TGTGCCAGCAGCCGCGAGCGGACAGACCAGCCCCAGCATTTT. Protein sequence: CASSRERTDQPQHF. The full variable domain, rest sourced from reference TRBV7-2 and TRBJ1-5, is GAGVSQSPSNKVTEKGKDVELRCDPISGHTALYWYRQSLGQGLEFLIYFQGNSAPDKSGLPSDRFSAERTGGSVSTLTIQRTQQEDSAVYLCASSRERTDQPQHFGDGTRLSIL.

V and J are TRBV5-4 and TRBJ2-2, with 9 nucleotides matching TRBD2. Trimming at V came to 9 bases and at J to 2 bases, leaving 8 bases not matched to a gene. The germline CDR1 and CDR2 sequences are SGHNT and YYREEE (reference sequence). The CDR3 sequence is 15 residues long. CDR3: CAIYSGSVNTGELFF. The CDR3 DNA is TGTGCCATCTATAGCGGGAGTGTAAACACCGGGGAGCTGTTTTTT.

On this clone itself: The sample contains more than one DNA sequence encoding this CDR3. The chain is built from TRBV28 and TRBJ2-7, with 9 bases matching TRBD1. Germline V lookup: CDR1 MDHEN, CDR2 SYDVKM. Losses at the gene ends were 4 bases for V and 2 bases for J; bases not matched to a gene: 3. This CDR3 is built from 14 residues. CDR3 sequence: CASSSGTGPYEQYF. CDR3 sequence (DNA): TGTGCCAGCAGTTCTGGGACAGGGCCCTACGAGCAGTACTTC.

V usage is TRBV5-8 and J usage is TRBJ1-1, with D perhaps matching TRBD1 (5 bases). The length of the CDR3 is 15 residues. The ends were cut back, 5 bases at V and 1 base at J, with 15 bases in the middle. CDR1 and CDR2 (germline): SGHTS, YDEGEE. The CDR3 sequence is CASRWEDIRNTEAFF. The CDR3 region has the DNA TGTGCCAGCAGATGGGAGGACATTCGGAACACTGAAGCTTTCTTT.

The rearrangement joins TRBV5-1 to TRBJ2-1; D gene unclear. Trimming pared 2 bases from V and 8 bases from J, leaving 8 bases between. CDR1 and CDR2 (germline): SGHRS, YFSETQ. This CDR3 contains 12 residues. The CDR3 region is CASSFSVHEQFF. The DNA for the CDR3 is TGCGCCAGCAGCTTCTCGGTCCATGAGCAGTTCTTC.

The CDR3 bases are TGTGCCAGCAGCTTACAGGTCTCCACAGATACGCAGTATTTT. It specifies CASSLQVSTDTQYF. This chain uses TRBV7-7 with TRBJ2-3; D is uncertain. This CDR3 is built from 14 residues. Trimming took off 2 bases at V and 2 bases at J, with 8 bases between the two ends. Germline V gives CDR1 SSHAT, CDR2 FNYEAQ (reference sequence).

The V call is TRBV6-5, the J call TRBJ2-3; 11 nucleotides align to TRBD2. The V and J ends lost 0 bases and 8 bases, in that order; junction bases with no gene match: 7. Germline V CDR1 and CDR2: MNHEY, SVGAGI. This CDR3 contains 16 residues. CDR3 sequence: CASSYSSGRASGTQYF. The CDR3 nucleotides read TGTGCCAGCAGTTACTCTAGCGGGAGGGCGTCCGGTACGCAGTATTTT.

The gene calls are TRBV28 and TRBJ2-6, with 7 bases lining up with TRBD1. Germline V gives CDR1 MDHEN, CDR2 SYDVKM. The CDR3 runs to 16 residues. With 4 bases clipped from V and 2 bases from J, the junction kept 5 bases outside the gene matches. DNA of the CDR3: TGTGCCAGCAGTTCCACAGGGGACGCTGGGGCCAACGTCCTGACTTTC. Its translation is CASSSTGDAGANVLTF. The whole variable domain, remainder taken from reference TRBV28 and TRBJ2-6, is DVKVTQSSRYLVKRTGEKVFLECVQDMDHENMFWYRQDPGLGLRLIYFSYDVKMKEKGDIPEGYSVSREKKERFSLILESASTNQTSMYLCASSSTGDAGANVLTFGAGSRLTVL.

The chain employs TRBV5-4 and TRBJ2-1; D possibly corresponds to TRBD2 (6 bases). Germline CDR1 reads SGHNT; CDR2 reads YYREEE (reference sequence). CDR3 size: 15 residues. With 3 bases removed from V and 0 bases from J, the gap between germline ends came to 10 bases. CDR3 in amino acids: CASSSQAGSYNEQFF. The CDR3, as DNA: TGTGCCAGCAGCTCTCAAGCGGGCTCCTACAATGAGCAGTTCTTC.

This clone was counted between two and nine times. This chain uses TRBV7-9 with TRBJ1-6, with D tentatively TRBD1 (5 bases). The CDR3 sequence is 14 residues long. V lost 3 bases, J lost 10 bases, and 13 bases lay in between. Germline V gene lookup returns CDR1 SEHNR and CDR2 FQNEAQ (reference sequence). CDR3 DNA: TGTGCCAGCAGCTTGTTCCGGGGGGAGTCACCCCTCCACTTT. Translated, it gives CASSLFRGESPLHF.

The CDR3 reads CASSYRGTGELFF. Here the CDR3 DNA reads TGTGCCAGCAGTTATCGGGGTACCGGGGAGCTGTTTTTT. This chain connects TRBV6-5 to TRBJ2-2; possible D gene TRBD2, 5 bases. Trimming cost V 3 bases and J 5 bases, with 7 bases left between them. Germline loops: CDR1 MNHEY, CDR2 SVGAGI. The CDR3 totals 13 residues.

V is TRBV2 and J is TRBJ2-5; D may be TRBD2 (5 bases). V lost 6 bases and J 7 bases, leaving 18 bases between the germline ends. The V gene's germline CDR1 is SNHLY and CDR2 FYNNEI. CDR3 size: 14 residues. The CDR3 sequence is CASSPIATRGTQYF. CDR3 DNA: TGTGCCAGCAGCCCTATAGCGACTCGGGGGACCCAGTACTTC.

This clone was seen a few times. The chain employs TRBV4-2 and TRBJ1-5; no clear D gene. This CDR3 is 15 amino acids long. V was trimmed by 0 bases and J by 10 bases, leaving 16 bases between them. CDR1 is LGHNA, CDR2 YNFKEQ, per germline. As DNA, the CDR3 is TGTGCCAGCAGCCAAGAAACGGCAGGTGTTCACCCCCAGCATTTT. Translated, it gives CASSQETAGVHPQHF.

The DNA for the CDR3 is TGTGCCAGCAGCTTAAACCGGGACAGGAGTTACGAGCAGTACTTC. Encoded protein: CASSLNRDRSYEQYF. The V and J genes are TRBV5-5 and TRBJ2-7, with 8 bases lining up with TRBD1. The J segment lost 4 bases and the V segment lost 2 bases, leaving 8 bases of the junction unmatched. CDR1 SGHKS and CDR2 YYEKEE come from the germline V gene (reference sequence). The CDR3 extends over 15 amino acids.

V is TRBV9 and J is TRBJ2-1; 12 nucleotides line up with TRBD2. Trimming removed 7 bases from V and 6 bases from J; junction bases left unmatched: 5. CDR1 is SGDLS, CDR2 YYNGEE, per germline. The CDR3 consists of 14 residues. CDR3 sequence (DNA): TGTGCCAGCGGGCTAGCGGGGGGGCTCAATGAGCAGTTCTTC. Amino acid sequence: CASGLAGGLNEQFF. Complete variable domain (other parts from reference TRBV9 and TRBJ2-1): DSGVTQTPKHLITATGQRVTLRCSPRSGDLSVYWYQQSLDQGLQFLIQYYNGEERAKGNILERFSAQQFPDLHSELNLSSLELGDSALYFCASGLAGGLNEQFFGPGTRLTVL.

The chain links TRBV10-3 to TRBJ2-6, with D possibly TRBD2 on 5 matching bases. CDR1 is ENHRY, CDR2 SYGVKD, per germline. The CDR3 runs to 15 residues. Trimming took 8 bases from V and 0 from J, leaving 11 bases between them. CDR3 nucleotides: TGTGCCATCCCAGCGGAGAGCTCTGGGGCCAACGTCCTGACTTTC. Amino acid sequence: CAIPAESSGANVLTF.

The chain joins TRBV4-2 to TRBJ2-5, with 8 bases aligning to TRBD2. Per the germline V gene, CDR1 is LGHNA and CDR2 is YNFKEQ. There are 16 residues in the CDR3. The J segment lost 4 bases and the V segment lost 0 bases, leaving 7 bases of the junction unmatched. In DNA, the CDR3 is TGTGCCAGCAGCCAAGATTTCGGGGGGGGGCGAGAGACCCAGTACTTC. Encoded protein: CASSQDFGGGRETQYF.

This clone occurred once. The CDR3 DNA is TGTGCCAGCAGTTACTCGTTCCGGGACACACCTTACACCTTC. It codes for CASSYSFRDTPYTF. V is TRBV6-5 and J is TRBJ1-2; tentatively, D is TRBD1 (6 bases). V lost 0 bases and J 11 bases, leaving 16 bases between the germline ends. Germline V gene lookup returns CDR1 MNHEY and CDR2 SVGAGI. The CDR3 has 14 residues.

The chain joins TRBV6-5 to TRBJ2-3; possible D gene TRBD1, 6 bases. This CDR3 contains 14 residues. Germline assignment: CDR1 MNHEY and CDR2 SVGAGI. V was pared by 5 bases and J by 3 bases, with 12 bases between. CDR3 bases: TGTGCCAGCAGTAACAGGGTCGGGACAGATACGCAGTATTTT. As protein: CASSNRVGTDTQYF.

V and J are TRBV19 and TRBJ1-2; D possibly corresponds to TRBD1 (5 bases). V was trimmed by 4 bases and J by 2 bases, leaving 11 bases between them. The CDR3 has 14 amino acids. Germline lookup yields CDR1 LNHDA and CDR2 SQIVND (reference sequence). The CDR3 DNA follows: TGTGCCAGTAGTACAGGGAGGGCAAACTATGGCTACACCTTC. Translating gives CASSTGRANYGYTF.

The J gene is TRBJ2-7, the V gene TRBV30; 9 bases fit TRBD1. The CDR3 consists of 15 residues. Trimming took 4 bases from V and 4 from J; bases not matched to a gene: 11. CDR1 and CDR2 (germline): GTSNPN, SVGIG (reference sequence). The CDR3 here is CAWTHTRDRVYEQYF. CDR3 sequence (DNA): TGTGCCTGGACCCATACCCGGGACAGGGTATACGAGCAGTACTTC.

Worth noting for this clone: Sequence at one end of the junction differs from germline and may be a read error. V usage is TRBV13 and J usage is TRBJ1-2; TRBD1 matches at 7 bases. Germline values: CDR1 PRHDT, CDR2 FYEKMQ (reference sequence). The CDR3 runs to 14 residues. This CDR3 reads CASSLDRGNSGYTF. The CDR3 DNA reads TGTGCCAGCAGCTTAGACAGGGGCAACTCTGGCTACACCTTC.

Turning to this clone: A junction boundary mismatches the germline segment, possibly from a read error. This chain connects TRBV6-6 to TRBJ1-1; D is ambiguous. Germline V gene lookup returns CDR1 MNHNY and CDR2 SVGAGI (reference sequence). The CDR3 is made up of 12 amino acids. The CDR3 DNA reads TGTGCCGGCAGCAACACGAACACTGAAGCTTTCTTT. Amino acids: CAGSNTNTEAFF.

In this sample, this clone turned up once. CDR3 sequence: CASSLMPGEYITQYF. DNA of the CDR3: TGTGCCAGCAGCTTGATGCCCGGGGAGTATATTACGCAGTATTTT. This chain links TRBV7-2 with TRBJ2-3; possible D gene TRBD2, 5 bases. The V gene's germline CDR1 is SGHTA and CDR2 FQGNSA. CDR3 length: 15 residues. Trimming took off 3 bases at V and 8 bases at J, with 18 bases between the two ends.